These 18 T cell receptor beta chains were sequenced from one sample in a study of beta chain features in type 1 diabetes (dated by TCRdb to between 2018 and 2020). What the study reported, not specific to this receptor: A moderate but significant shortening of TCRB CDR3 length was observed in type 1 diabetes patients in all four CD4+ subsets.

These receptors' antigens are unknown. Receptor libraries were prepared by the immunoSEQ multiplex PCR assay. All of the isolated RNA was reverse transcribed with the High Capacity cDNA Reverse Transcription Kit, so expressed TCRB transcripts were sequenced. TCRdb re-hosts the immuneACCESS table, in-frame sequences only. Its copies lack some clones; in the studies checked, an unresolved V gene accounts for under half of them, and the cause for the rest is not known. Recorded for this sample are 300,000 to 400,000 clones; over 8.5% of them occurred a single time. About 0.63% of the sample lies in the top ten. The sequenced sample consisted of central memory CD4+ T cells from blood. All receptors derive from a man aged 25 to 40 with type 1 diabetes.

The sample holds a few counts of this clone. DNA of the CDR3: TGTGCCAGCTCACCACGAAGCGGCACAGATACGCAGTATTTT. Translating gives CASSPRSGTDTQYF. V and J are TRBV18 and TRBJ2-3; D ambiguous. CDR3 size: 14 residues. V gave up 1 base and J gave up 1 base, with 6 bases separating them. CDR1 and CDR2 (germline): KGHSH, LQKENI.

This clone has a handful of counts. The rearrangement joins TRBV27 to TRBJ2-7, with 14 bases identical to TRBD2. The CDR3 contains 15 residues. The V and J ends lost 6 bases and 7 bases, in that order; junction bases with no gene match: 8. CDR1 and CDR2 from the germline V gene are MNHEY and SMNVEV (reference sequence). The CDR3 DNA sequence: TGTGCCAGCAGGAAGACTAGCGGGAGGGCGAGGGAGCAGTACTTC. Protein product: CASRKTSGRAREQYF.

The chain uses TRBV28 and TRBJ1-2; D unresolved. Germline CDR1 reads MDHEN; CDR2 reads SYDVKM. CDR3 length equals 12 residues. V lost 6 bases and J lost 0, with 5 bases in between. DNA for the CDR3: TGTGCCAGCAGGGACGCTAACTATGGCTACACCTTC. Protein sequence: CASRDANYGYTF.

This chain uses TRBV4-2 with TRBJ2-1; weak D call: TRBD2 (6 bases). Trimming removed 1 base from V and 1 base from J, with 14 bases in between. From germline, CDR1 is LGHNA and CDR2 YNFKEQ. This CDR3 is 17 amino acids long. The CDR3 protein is CASSQVSRGSSYNEQFF. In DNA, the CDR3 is TGTGCCAGCAGCCAAGTTTCGCGGGGAAGTTCCTACAATGAGCAGTTCTTC.

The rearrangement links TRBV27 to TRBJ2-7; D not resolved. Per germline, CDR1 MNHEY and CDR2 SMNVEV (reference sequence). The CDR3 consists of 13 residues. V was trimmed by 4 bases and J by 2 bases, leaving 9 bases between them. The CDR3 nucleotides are TGTGCCAGCAGTTCGTACATCGCCTACGAGCAGTACTTC. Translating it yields CASSSYIAYEQYF.

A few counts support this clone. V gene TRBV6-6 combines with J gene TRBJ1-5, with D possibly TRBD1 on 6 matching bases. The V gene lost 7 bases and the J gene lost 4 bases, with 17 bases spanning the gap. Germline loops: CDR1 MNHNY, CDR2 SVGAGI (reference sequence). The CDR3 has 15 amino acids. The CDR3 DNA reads TGTGCCAGCAATCCACAGGGAACTTCGAATCAGCCCCAGCATTTT. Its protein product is CASNPQGTSNQPQHF.

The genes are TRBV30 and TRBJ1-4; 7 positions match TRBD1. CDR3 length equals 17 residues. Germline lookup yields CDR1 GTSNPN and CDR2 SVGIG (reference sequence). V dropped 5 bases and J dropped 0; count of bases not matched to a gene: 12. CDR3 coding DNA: TGTGCCTGGTCTCCAGGGGGATTAGTCTCAACTAATGAAAAACTGTTTTTT. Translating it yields CAWSPGGLVSTNEKLFF.

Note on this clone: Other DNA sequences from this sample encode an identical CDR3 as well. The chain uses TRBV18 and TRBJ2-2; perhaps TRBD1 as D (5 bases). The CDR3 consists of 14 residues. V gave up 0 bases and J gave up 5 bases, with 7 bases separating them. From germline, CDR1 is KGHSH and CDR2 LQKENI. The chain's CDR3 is CASSPPRGTGELFF. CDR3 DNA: TGTGCCAGCTCACCACCAAGGGGAACCGGGGAGCTGTTTTTT.

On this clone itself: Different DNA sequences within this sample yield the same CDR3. The CDR3 here is CASSPPGQGIGSYEQYF. CDR3 sequence (DNA): TGTGCCAGCAGTCCGCCGGGACAGGGGATTGGTTCCTACGAGCAGTACTTC. V is TRBV28 and J is TRBJ2-7; TRBD1 aligns across 10 bases. CDR3 size: 17 residues. Germline CDR1 MDHEN, CDR2 SYDVKM. The V and J ends lost 5 bases and 1 base, in that order; junction bases with no gene match: 11.

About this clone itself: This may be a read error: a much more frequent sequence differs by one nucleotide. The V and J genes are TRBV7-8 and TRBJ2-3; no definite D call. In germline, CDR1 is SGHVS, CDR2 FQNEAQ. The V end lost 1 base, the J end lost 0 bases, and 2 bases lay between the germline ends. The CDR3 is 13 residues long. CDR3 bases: TGTGCCAGCAGCTTAGACAGCACAGATACGCAGTATTTT. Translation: CASSLDSTDTQYF.

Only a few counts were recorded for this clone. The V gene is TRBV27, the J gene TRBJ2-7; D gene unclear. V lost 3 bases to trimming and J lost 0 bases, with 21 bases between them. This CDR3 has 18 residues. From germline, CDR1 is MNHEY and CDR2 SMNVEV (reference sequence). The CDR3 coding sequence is TGTGCCAGCAGTTTGGTTACTCCTACCTCCAGGAGCTCCTACGAGCAGTACTTC. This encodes CASSLVTPTSRSSYEQYF.

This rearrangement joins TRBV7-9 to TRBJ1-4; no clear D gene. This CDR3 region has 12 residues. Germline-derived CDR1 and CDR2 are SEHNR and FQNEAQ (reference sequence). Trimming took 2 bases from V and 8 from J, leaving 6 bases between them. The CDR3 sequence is CASSLMEEKLFF. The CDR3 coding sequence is TGTGCCAGCAGCTTAATGGAGGAAAAACTGTTTTTT.

The DNA of the CDR3 is TGTGCCAGCAGAGAACAAACGGGACGGAGCTATGGCTACACCTTC. Residues: CASREQTGRSYGYTF. The V and J genes are TRBV6-5 and TRBJ1-2; D is perhaps TRBD1 (5 bases). The V end lost 6 bases, the J end lost 4 bases, and 18 bases lay between the germline ends. CDR1 is MNHEY and CDR2 is SVGAGI in the germline V gene. This CDR3 contains 15 residues.

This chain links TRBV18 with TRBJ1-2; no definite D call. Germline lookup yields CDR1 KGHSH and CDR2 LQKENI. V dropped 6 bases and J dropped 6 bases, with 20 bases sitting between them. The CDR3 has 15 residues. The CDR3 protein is CASSPSTEGGNGYTF. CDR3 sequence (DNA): TGTGCCAGCTCGCCGTCGACGGAGGGAGGAAATGGCTACACCTTC.

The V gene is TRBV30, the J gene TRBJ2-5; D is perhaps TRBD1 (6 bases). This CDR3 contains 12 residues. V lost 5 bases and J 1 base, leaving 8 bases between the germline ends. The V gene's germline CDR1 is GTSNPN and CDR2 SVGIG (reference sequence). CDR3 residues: CAWGQPQETQYF. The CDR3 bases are TGTGCCTGGGGACAGCCCCAAGAGACCCAGTACTTC.

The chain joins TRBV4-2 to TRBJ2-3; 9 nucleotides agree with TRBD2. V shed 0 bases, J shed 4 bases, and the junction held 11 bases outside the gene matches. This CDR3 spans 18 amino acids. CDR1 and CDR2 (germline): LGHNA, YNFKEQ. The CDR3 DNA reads TGTGCCAGCAGCCAAGAGGGGACGGGCGGGAGGGCCGCAGATACGCAGTATTTT. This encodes CASSQEGTGGRAADTQYF.

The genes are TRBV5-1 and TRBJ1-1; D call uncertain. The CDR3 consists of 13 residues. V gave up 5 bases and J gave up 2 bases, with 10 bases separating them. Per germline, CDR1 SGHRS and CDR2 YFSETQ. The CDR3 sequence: CASRPGPNTEAFF. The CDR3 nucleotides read TGCGCCAGCAGACCCGGACCTAACACTGAAGCTTTCTTT.

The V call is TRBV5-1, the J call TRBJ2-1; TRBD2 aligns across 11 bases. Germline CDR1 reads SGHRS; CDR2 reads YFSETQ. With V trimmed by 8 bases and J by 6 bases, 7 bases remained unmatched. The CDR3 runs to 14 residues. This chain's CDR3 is CASTSGSQGNEQFF. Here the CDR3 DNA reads TGCGCCAGTACTAGCGGGAGCCAAGGCAATGAGCAGTTCTTC.